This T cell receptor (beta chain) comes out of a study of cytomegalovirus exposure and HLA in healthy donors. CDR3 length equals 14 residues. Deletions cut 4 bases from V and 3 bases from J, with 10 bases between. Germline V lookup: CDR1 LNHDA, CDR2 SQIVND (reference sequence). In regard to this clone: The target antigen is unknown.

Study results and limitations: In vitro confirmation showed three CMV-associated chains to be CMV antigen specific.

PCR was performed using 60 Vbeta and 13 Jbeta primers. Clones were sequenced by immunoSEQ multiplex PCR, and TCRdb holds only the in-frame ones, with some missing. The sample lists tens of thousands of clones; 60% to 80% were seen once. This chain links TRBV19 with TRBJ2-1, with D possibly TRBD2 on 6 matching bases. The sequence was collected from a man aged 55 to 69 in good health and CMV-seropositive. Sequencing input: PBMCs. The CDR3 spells CASSRDSYYNEQFF. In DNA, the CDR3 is TGTGCCAGTAGTAGGGACTCTTACTACAATGAGCAGTTCTTC.